Shown below are 16 T cell receptor beta chains from a single sample sequenced in a study of blood T cells in healthy people across ages. Combining a sample-barcoded 5' primer with a J-beta primer mix, a second PCR ran for about 6 to 12 cycles. TCRdb reprocessed the 5' RACE reads with MiXCR, giving one entry per CDR3 protein. This sample has fewer than 2 million distinct CDR3 sequences; about two fifths occur once, and the top ten carry approximately 22%. The sequencing input was blood. These receptors all come from a human donor in good health.

V usage is TRBV5-6 and J usage is TRBJ1-4; the D gene is possibly TRBD1 (6 bases). Germline V CDR1 and CDR2: SGHDT, YYEEEE. Deletions cut 3 bases from V and 7 bases from J, with 10 bases between. The CDR3 is 13 amino acids. CDR3: CASSSTGLEKLFF. The CDR3 DNA reads as TGTGCCAGCAGCTCCACAGGGCTTGAAAAACTGTTTTTT.

The gene calls are TRBV7-8 and TRBJ2-3, with TRBD2 identical over 14 bases. The V gene end was trimmed by 5 bases and the J gene end by 7 bases; junction bases not matched to a gene: 8. In germline, CDR1 is SGHVS, CDR2 FQNEAQ. The CDR3 runs to 16 residues. CDR3 in amino acids: CASSTTSGGASYTQYF. The CDR3 bases are TGTGCCAGCAGCACGACTAGCGGGGGGGCCAGTTATACGCAGTATTTT.

This clonotype has only a few counts. The V and J genes are TRBV6-1 and TRBJ2-7; D is uncertain. Trimming took off 6 bases at V and 3 bases at J, with 15 bases between the two ends. This CDR3 is built from 14 residues. CDR1 MNHNS and CDR2 SASEGT come from the germline V gene. The CDR3: CASRPNWALYEQYF. CDR3 sequence (DNA): TGTGCCAGCAGGCCCAATTGGGCGCTCTACGAGCAGTACTTC.

The chain recombines TRBV6-5 with TRBJ1-1, with TRBD1 as a possible D gene (6 bases). This CDR3 is 14 amino acids long. CDR1 and CDR2 from the germline V gene are MNHEY and SVGAGI. V lost 4 bases and J 8 bases, leaving 17 bases between the germline ends. The CDR3 nucleotides read TGTGCCAGCAGTTCCCCCTTCCCCGGGACAGAAGCTTTCTTT. Translating it yields CASSSPFPGTEAFF.

This chain uses TRBV18 with TRBJ2-2; 9 bases are shared with TRBD1. Germline lookup yields CDR1 KGHSH and CDR2 LQKENI. The CDR3 extends over 16 amino acids. V dropped 3 bases and J dropped 4; count of bases not matched to a gene: 6. The CDR3 spells CASSPRTGDTTGELFF. The CDR3 DNA follows: TGTGCCAGCTCACCTCGGACAGGGGATACCACCGGGGAGCTGTTTTTT.

A few counts support this clonotype. This rearrangement joins TRBV4-1 to TRBJ1-6, with D possibly TRBD1 on 6 matching bases. Germline values: CDR1 MGHRA, CDR2 YSYEKL. The CDR3 totals 14 residues. V dropped 7 bases and J dropped 3 bases, with 10 bases sitting between them. The CDR3 region is CASKGDIYNSPLHF. CDR3 nucleotide sequence: TGCGCCAGCAAGGGGGATATCTATAATTCACCCCTCCACTTT.

This clonotype appeared many times. The V and J genes are TRBV20-1 and TRBJ2-1, with 12 bases identical to TRBD2. The CDR3 is made up of 14 amino acids. V was pared by 3 bases and J by 4 bases, with 1 base of the junction left unmatched. CDR1 and CDR2 from the germline V gene are DFQATT and SNEGSKA (reference sequence). CDR3 in DNA: TGCAGTGCTAGGACTAGCGGGGGTTACAATGAGCAGTTCTTC. Translation: CSARTSGGYNEQFF.

A word on this clonotype: One junction end disagrees with the germline gene, perhaps due to a read error. The V gene is TRBV13, the J gene TRBJ1-2, with a weak D call TRBD1 (5 bases). Germline-derived CDR1 and CDR2 are PRHDT and FYEKMQ (reference sequence). The CDR3 extends over 15 amino acids. The CDR3 nucleotides read TGTGCCAGCAGCGTAGGGACCCCACTTCCCTATGGCTACACCTTC. The encoded protein is CASSVGTPLPYGYTF.

This clonotype has a count of ten or more. The rearrangement links TRBV20-1 to TRBJ2-7, with unresolved D. CDR1 and CDR2 (germline): DFQATT, SNEGSKA (reference sequence). CDR3 length equals 11 residues. The V gene lost 8 bases and the J gene lost 0 bases, with 8 bases spanning the gap. CDR3 in amino acids: CSFRNSYEQYF. DNA for the CDR3: TGCAGTTTCCGAAACTCCTACGAGCAGTACTTC.

The rearrangement uses TRBV12-3 or TRBV12-4 and TRBJ2-4; possibly TRBD2 for D (7 bases). Trimming shortened V by 3 bases and J by 13 bases, and 19 bases separated the two germline ends. This CDR3 is 14 amino acids long. The CDR3 nucleotides are TGTGCCAGCAGTTTGGCAGGGGAAGTGCGGGAGCAGTACTTC. This sequence encodes CASSLAGEVREQYF.

This clonotype was seen more than once but under ten times. The chain recombines TRBV7-2 with TRBJ2-4; weak D call: TRBD2 (6 bases). The CDR3 runs to 16 residues. Germline assignment: CDR1 SGHTA and CDR2 FQGNSA. With 3 bases removed from V and 6 bases from J, the gap between germline ends came to 18 bases. The CDR3 region is CASSFGPIGGLNIQYF. The CDR3 nucleotides read TGTGCCAGCAGCTTCGGCCCCATCGGGGGATTAAACATTCAGTACTTC.

V and J are TRBV24-1 and TRBJ2-7; D gene unclear. The CDR3 is 14 residues long. V gave up 3 bases and J gave up 3 bases, with 11 bases separating them. Germline CDR1 reads KGHDR; CDR2 reads SFDVKD. CDR3 coding DNA: TGTGCCACCAGTGATACACACTCTTTCTACGAGCAGTACTTC. Encoded protein: CATSDTHSFYEQYF.

This clonotype has just a few counts. The rearrangement uses TRBV4-3 and TRBJ2-1; possible D gene TRBD2, 5 bases. Germline CDR1 LGHNA, CDR2 YSLEER. The CDR3 consists of 15 residues. V was clipped by 4 bases and J by 4 bases, with 14 bases between them. CDR3: CASSPILGVYNEQFF. CDR3 DNA: TGCGCCAGCAGCCCGATACTAGGAGTTTACAATGAGCAGTTCTTC.

This chain connects TRBV9 to TRBJ1-3; D is ambiguous. This CDR3 comprises 15 residues. Trimming stripped 0 bases from V and 2 bases from J, with 9 bases between. CDR1 SGDLS and CDR2 YYNGEE come from the germline V gene. In DNA, the CDR3 is TGTGCCAGCAGCGTAGAACGGGGAACTGGAAACACCATATATTTT. This translates into CASSVERGTGNTIYF.

The chain uses TRBV28 and TRBJ2-5; D might be TRBD1 (6 bases). This CDR3 region has 15 residues. With 7 bases removed from V and 5 bases from J, the gap between germline ends came to 20 bases. Per the germline V gene, CDR1 is MDHEN and CDR2 is SYDVKM. The CDR3 region is CASTADRGRFETQYF. In DNA form, the CDR3 reads TGTGCCAGCACTGCGGACAGAGGGCGCTTTGAGACCCAGTACTTC. Full variable domain (remainder filled in from reference TRBV28 and TRBJ2-5): DVKVTQSSRYLVKRTGEKVFLECVQDMDHENMFWYRQDPGLGLRLIYFSYDVKMKEKGDIPEGYSVSREKKERFSLILESASTNQTSMYLCASTADRGRFETQYFGPGTRLLVL.

This clonotype was counted only a few times. This chain links TRBV29-1 with TRBJ2-7, with D uncertain. Trimming pared 0 bases from V and 10 bases from J, leaving 13 bases between. The V gene's germline CDR1 is SQVTM and CDR2 ANQGSEA. The CDR3 has 12 residues. The CDR3 region is CSVEDQRRVQYF. The CDR3 nucleotides are TGCAGCGTTGAAGATCAAAGAAGGGTCCAGTACTTC.